A selection of T cell receptor beta chains follows, all from one sample in a study of CD8+CD57+ T cells in acquired aplastic anemia. TCRdb redid the calling of the reads with MiXCR, one entry per CDR3 protein. The sample contains fewer than 250,000 distinct CDR3 sequences, around 49% of which appear only once. The sequencing input was sorted CD4+, CD8+, or CD8+CD57+ T cells (not recorded which) from PBMCs. These TCRs come from a human donor with aplastic anemia. Both conserved end residues are part of each CDR3. Fields, in order: D gene, clone size, J gene, V gene, CDR3 protein, CDR3 DNA. The D gene is left open where the match is weak. Rows give clone size only sometimes, using once, few, many, or a class for an expanded clone.

D gene: TRBD1; clone size: many; J gene: TRBJ2-7; V gene: TRBV15; CDR3 protein: CATSRAGTGSYEQYF; CDR3 DNA: TGTGCCACCAGCAGAGCCGGGACAGGGTCCTACGAGCAGTACTTC
D gene: TRBD1; clone size: NA; J gene: TRBJ2-7; V gene: TRBV29-1; CDR3 protein: CSVEDGTGGYEQYF; CDR3 DNA: TGCAGCGTTGAAGATGGGACAGGGGGCTACGAGCAGTACTTC
D gene: TRBD2; clone size: NA; J gene: TRBJ2-5; V gene: TRBV10-3; CDR3 protein: CAISESSGGQETQYF; CDR3 DNA: TGTGCCATCAGTGAGTCCTCGGGGGGGCAAGAGACCCAGTACTTC
D gene: NA; clone size: NA; J gene: TRBJ1-6; V gene: TRBV25-1; CDR3 protein: CASSLEFEGSPLHF; CDR3 DNA: TGTGCCAGCAGCTTAGAATTCGAGGGCTCACCCCTCCACTTT
D gene: TRBD1; clone size: NA; J gene: TRBJ1-2; V gene: TRBV28; CDR3 protein: CASSGPGQGAGGSNYGYTF; CDR3 DNA: TGTGCCAGCAGTGGTCCGGGACAGGGGGCCGGGGGGTCTAACTATGGCTACACCTTC
D gene: NA; clone size: NA; J gene: TRBJ2-7; V gene: TRBV11-1; CDR3 protein: CASSGGALNYEQYF; CDR3 DNA: TGTGCCAGCAGCGGGGGGGCGCTTAACTACGAGCAGTACTTC
D gene: TRBD1; clone size: NA; J gene: TRBJ1-2; V gene: TRBV7-6; CDR3 protein: CASSLGQGALWAGYTF; CDR3 DNA: TGTGCCAGCAGCTTAGGACAGGGGGCGCTATGGGCGGGCTACACCTTC
D gene: TRBD1; clone size: NA; J gene: TRBJ1-5; V gene: TRBV6-1; CDR3 protein: CASSVTGTGGQPQHF; CDR3 DNA: TGTGCCAGCAGTGTTACCGGGACAGGGGGTCAGCCCCAGCATTTT
D gene: NA; clone size: NA; J gene: TRBJ2-7; V gene: TRBV20-1; CDR3 protein: CSASGTALYEQYF; CDR3 DNA: TGCAGTGCTAGCGGCACAGCCCTCTACGAGCAGTACTTC
D gene: TRBD1; clone size: NA; J gene: TRBJ2-5; V gene: TRBV5-4; CDR3 protein: CASSLGGQGRQETQYF; CDR3 DNA: TGTGCCAGCAGTTTAGGGGGACAGGGACGCCAAGAGACCCAGTACTTC
D gene: NA; clone size: NA; J gene: TRBJ1-2; V gene: TRBV9; CDR3 protein: CASSPRGWGYTF; CDR3 DNA: TGTGCCAGCAGCCCCCGGGGATGGGGCTACACCTTC
D gene: TRBD1; clone size: NA; J gene: TRBJ2-7; V gene: TRBV2; CDR3 protein: CATTQGDRVYEQYF; CDR3 DNA: TGTGCCACCACTCAGGGGGACAGGGTCTACGAGCAGTACTTC
D gene: TRBD2; clone size: NA; J gene: TRBJ2-7; V gene: TRBV7-9; CDR3 protein: CASSLAGYYEQYF; CDR3 DNA: TGTGCCAGCAGCCTAGCGGGATACTACGAGCAGTACTTC
D gene: NA; clone size: few; J gene: TRBJ1-5; V gene: TRBV28; CDR3 protein: CASSGQSGKPQHF; CDR3 DNA: TGTGCCAGCAGTGGACAGTCCGGCAAGCCCCAGCATTTT
D gene: TRBD1; clone size: NA; J gene: TRBJ2-7; V gene: TRBV5-5; CDR3 protein: CASRTEGDRGYEQYF; CDR3 DNA: TGTGCCAGCAGGACAGAGGGGGACAGGGGATACGAGCAGTACTTC
D gene: NA; clone size: NA; J gene: TRBJ1-2; V gene: TRBV5-1; CDR3 protein: CASSQYGMGGYTF; CDR3 DNA: TGCGCCAGCAGCCAGTACGGGATGGGCGGCTACACCTTC
D gene: NA; clone size: NA; J gene: TRBJ2-5; V gene: TRBV11-3; CDR3 protein: CASSPYTFQETQYF; CDR3 DNA: TGTGCCAGCAGCCCGTACACGTTCCAAGAGACCCAGTACTTC
D gene: NA; clone size: NA; J gene: TRBJ2-2; V gene: TRBV29-1; CDR3 protein: CSVSTGELFF; CDR3 DNA: TGCAGCGTTAGCACCGGGGAGCTGTTTTTT
D gene: NA; clone size: NA; J gene: TRBJ1-5; V gene: TRBV7-8; CDR3 protein: CASSLAGADQPQHF; CDR3 DNA: TGTGCCAGCAGCTTAGCCGGGGCCGATCAGCCCCAGCATTTT
D gene: TRBD1; clone size: NA; J gene: TRBJ1-5; V gene: TRBV10-3; CDR3 protein: CAITEGQGHQHF; CDR3 DNA: TGTGCCATCACCGAGGGACAGGGGCACCAGCATTTT
D gene: NA; clone size: NA; J gene: TRBJ1-1; V gene: TRBV19; CDR3 protein: CASKIDRSIAEAFF; CDR3 DNA: TGTGCCAGTAAGATAGACAGGTCTATCGCTGAAGCTTTCTTT
D gene: NA; clone size: NA; J gene: TRBJ2-1; V gene: TRBV20-1; CDR3 protein: CSARRGRKEEQFF; CDR3 DNA: TGCAGTGCTAGAAGGGGTCGCAAAGAAGAGCAGTTCTTC
D gene: TRBD1; clone size: few; J gene: TRBJ2-7; V gene: TRBV27; CDR3 protein: CASSLTGTGWEQYF; CDR3 DNA: TGTGCCAGCAGTTTAACCGGGACAGGGTGGGAGCAGTACTTC
D gene: TRBD1; clone size: many; J gene: TRBJ1-5; V gene: TRBV6-1; CDR3 protein: CASSVKDRGTYSNQPQHF; CDR3 DNA: TGTGCCAGCAGTGTTAAGGACAGGGGAACGTATAGCAATCAGCCCCAGCATTTT
D gene: TRBD1; clone size: few; J gene: TRBJ1-2; V gene: TRBV7-2; CDR3 protein: CASSLTGTGGGGYTF; CDR3 DNA: TGTGCCAGCAGCTTGACCGGGACAGGGGGCGGTGGCTACACCTTC
D gene: TRBD1; clone size: NA; J gene: TRBJ2-2; V gene: TRBV6-6; CDR3 protein: CASRNLGTGTGELFF; CDR3 DNA: TGTGCCAGCAGAAACCTCGGGACAGGGACCGGGGAGCTGTTTTTT
D gene: NA; clone size: NA; J gene: TRBJ2-7; V gene: TRBV10-3; CDR3 protein: CAINQTGTGRYEQYF; CDR3 DNA: TGTGCCATCAACCAAACCGGGACCGGTCGCTACGAGCAGTACTTC
D gene: TRBD2; clone size: once; J gene: TRBJ2-7; V gene: TRBV5-1; CDR3 protein: CASSWTSGVDEQYF; CDR3 DNA: TGCGCCAGCAGCTGGACTAGCGGGGTCGACGAGCAGTACTTC
D gene: NA; clone size: NA; J gene: TRBJ2-7; V gene: TRBV5-1; CDR3 protein: CASSVTRGKGPYEQYF; CDR3 DNA: TGCGCCAGCAGCGTCACGCGGGGCAAGGGGCCCTACGAGCAGTACTTC
D gene: NA; clone size: many; J gene: TRBJ1-2; V gene: TRBV6-6; CDR3 protein: CASRREAVYGYTF; CDR3 DNA: TGTGCCAGCAGACGCGAGGCTGTCTATGGCTACACCTTC
D gene: NA; clone size: NA; J gene: TRBJ1-5; V gene: TRBV10-3; CDR3 protein: CAISEGVGRTGGNQPQHF; CDR3 DNA: TGTGCCATCAGTGAGGGGGTGGGTCGAACCGGGGGCAATCAGCCCCAGCATTTT
D gene: NA; clone size: NA; J gene: TRBJ2-7; V gene: TRBV10-1; CDR3 protein: CASSGATAGLEQYF; CDR3 DNA: TGTGCCAGCAGTGGCGCCACGGCAGGGCTCGAGCAGTACTTC
D gene: NA; clone size: NA; J gene: TRBJ2-7; V gene: TRBV2; CDR3 protein: CASTAAAIQQYF; CDR3 DNA: TGTGCCAGCACGGCGGCTGCGATTCAGCAGTACTTC
D gene: TRBD1; clone size: few; J gene: TRBJ2-4; V gene: TRBV5-1; CDR3 protein: CAMEYEDRLAKNIQYF; CDR3 DNA: TGCGCCATGGAGTACGAGGACAGGCTAGCCAAAAACATTCAGTACTTC
D gene: NA; clone size: NA; J gene: TRBJ1-5; V gene: TRBV19; CDR3 protein: CASSTSSGVASYEHF; CDR3 DNA: TGTGCCAGTAGTACAAGTTCCGGGGTAGCGTCCTACGAGCATTTT
D gene: NA; clone size: NA; J gene: TRBJ2-1; V gene: TRBV4-1; CDR3 protein: CASSQDGDRSEQFF; CDR3 DNA: TGCGCCAGCAGCCAAGATGGCGACAGGAGTGAGCAGTTCTTC
D gene: NA; clone size: NA; J gene: TRBJ1-5; V gene: TRBV10-3; CDR3 protein: CAISESVGEGMGNQPQHF; CDR3 DNA: TGTGCCATCAGTGAGTCAGTGGGTGAGGGGATGGGCAATCAGCCCCAGCATTTT
D gene: NA; clone size: many; J gene: TRBJ2-3; V gene: TRBV4-1; CDR3 protein: CASSRGQYTDTQYF; CDR3 DNA: TGTGCCAGCAGCCGTGGACAGTACACAGATACGCAGTATTTT